This passage covers 19 T cell receptor beta chains from one sample sequenced in a study of T cell repertoires in cytomegalovirus infection. TCRdb ran MiXCR on the reads and lists one entry per CDR3 protein. The sample holds about 900,000 distinct CDR3 sequences, approximately 31% seen once. Their recognized antigens are unknown. Sequences were derived from cultured CD8+ T cells from PBMCs, sampled from culture after CMV antigen stimulation. All receptors derive from a human donor in good health (CMV status not recorded). Some clones in this sample may be carry-over from other donors' samples.

Ten or more counts support this clonotype. CDR3 nucleotide sequence: TGTGCCAGCACCTTGGGGGGCCAGGTCGACACCTTC. This encodes CASTLGGQVDTF. The rearrangement joins TRBV12-3 or TRBV12-4 to TRBJ1-2; D might be TRBD1 (6 bases). The CDR3 totals 12 residues. Trimming pared 7 bases from V and 12 bases from J, leaving 18 bases between.

The J gene is TRBJ2-5, the V gene TRBV11-2; D is uncertain. The CDR3 is 12 amino acids. V dropped 7 bases and J dropped 4 bases, with 10 bases sitting between them. The germline V gene encodes CDR1 SGHAT and CDR2 FQNNGV. In DNA form, the CDR3 reads TGTGCCAGCAAATTGAGGAGAGAGACCCAGTACTTC. It yields the protein CASKLRRETQYF.

This clonotype was seen a few times. The J gene is TRBJ2-1, the V gene TRBV6-2 or TRBV6-3; TRBD1 or TRBD2 may be the D gene (5 bases each). V lost 4 bases and J 3 bases, leaving 16 bases between the germline ends. Looked up from germline, CDR1 is MNHEY and CDR2 is SVGEGT. The CDR3 loop spans 16 amino acids. DNA of the CDR3: TGTGCCAGCAGTTTCTCCCGAGGGGTGAACTACAATGAGCAGTTCTTC. This translates into CASSFSRGVNYNEQFF.

There are a few counts of this clonotype. This chain connects TRBV6-5 to TRBJ2-3; D remains unclear. The CDR3 totals 15 residues. CDR1 is MNHEY and CDR2 is SVGAGI in the germline V gene. V lost 0 bases and J lost 2, with 9 bases in between. The CDR3: CASSYSAEITDTQYF. CDR3 nucleotides: TGTGCCAGCAGTTACTCGGCAGAAATCACAGATACGCAGTATTTT.

This clonotype has only a few counts. J is TRBJ2-7 and V is TRBV27; 7 bases are shared with TRBD1. With 6 bases clipped from V and 2 bases from J, the junction kept 4 bases outside the gene matches. This CDR3 spans 13 amino acids. In germline, CDR1 is MNHEY, CDR2 SMNVEV (reference sequence). CDR3: CASSRGQAYEQYV. The CDR3 nucleotides read TGTGCCAGCAGCCGCGGACAGGCCTACGAGCAGTACGTC.

This chain connects TRBV2 to TRBJ2-1; TRBD1 or TRBD2 may be the D gene (7 bases each). The CDR3 loop spans 16 amino acids. Germline loops: CDR1 SNHLY, CDR2 FYNNEI. The V and J ends lost 6 bases and 4 bases respectively, with 19 bases between them. CDR3 sequence reads: CASSYRGRGLYNEQFF. In DNA form, the CDR3 reads TGTGCCAGCAGCTACCGGGGGAGGGGGCTGTACAATGAGCAGTTCTTC.

This clonotype was recorded a few times. The gene calls are TRBV19 and TRBJ2-5; D is possibly TRBD1 or TRBD2 (6 bases each). CDR1 and CDR2 from the germline V gene are LNHDA and SQIVND (reference sequence). V lost 2 bases, J lost 5 bases, and 18 bases lay in between. This CDR3 region has 16 residues. The DNA of the CDR3 is TGTGCCAGTAGTATACGGGCAGGGGACTTCACCGAGACCCAGTACTTC. Its protein product is CASSIRAGDFTETQYF.

This chain links TRBV15 with TRBJ2-1; maybe TRBD2 (6 bases). CDR3 length: 16 residues. Germline CDR1 LNHNV, CDR2 YYDKDF (reference sequence). The V gene lost 5 bases and the J gene lost 2 bases, with 16 bases spanning the gap. CDR3 protein: CATSRDEEGPYNEQFF. CDR3 DNA sequence: TGTGCCACCAGCCGGGACGAGGAGGGGCCCTACAATGAGCAGTTCTTC.

The V gene is TRBV19, the J gene TRBJ1-1, with no clear D. Germline values: CDR1 LNHDA, CDR2 SQIVND (reference sequence). The ends were cut back, 3 bases at V and 4 bases at J, with 9 bases in the middle. The CDR3 is 13 residues long. The CDR3 here is CASSIFKATEAFF. CDR3 DNA: TGTGCCAGTAGTATTTTTAAAGCCACTGAAGCTTTCTTT.

This chain connects TRBV7-6 to TRBJ1-1, with 8 nucleotides matching TRBD1. Trimming took 5 bases from V and 4 from J; bases not matched to a gene: 6. Germline V CDR1 and CDR2: SGHVS, FNYEAQ. This CDR3 has 14 amino acids. DNA for the CDR3: TGTGCCAGCAGCAACTTGACAGGGGCCACTGAAGCTTTCTTT. This sequence encodes CASSNLTGATEAFF.

This clonotype was seen a handful of times. The chain couples TRBV4-2 to TRBJ1-1, with 9 bases aligning to TRBD1. The CDR3 runs 14 residues. Per the germline V gene, CDR1 is LGHNA and CDR2 is YNFKEQ. The V gene end was trimmed by 0 bases and the J gene end by 10 bases; junction bases not matched to a gene: 6. The chain's CDR3 is CASSQDAQGARAFF. Here the CDR3 DNA reads TGTGCCAGCAGCCAAGATGCACAGGGGGCGCGAGCTTTCTTT.

There are a few counts of this clonotype. The chain is built from TRBV12-5 and TRBJ2-7; unclear D gene. The germline V gene has CDR1 LGHNT and CDR2 FRNRAP. Trimming took off 3 bases at V and 0 bases at J, with 18 bases between the two ends. The CDR3 is 17 residues long. The CDR3 is CASGFPPVRVPSYEQYV. DNA of the CDR3: TGTGCTAGTGGTTTTCCGCCGGTAAGAGTTCCCTCCTACGAGCAGTACGTC.

A few counts support this clonotype. The CDR3 sequence: CASSYNLAGGFYEQYV. The CDR3 region has the DNA TGCGCCAGCAGCTATAACCTAGCGGGGGGCTTCTACGAGCAGTACGTC. This sequence joins TRBV5-1 and TRBJ2-7; 11 nucleotides align to TRBD2. Losses at the gene ends were 3 bases for V and 3 bases for J; bases not matched to a gene: 8. Germline V CDR1 and CDR2: SGHRS, YFSETQ. The CDR3 spans 16 residues.

This clonotype appeared a single time. The rearrangement links TRBV7-9 to TRBJ2-4; 16 nucleotides line up with TRBD2. Trimming at V came to 3 bases and at J to 3 bases, leaving 8 bases not matched to a gene. The CDR3 consists of 19 residues. The germline CDR1 and CDR2 sequences are SEHNR and FQNEAQ (reference sequence). CDR3 nucleotide sequence: TGTGCCAGCAGCTTCCCGGGACTAGCGGGGGGGCCCGGCAAAAACATTCAGTACTTC. The encoded protein is CASSFPGLAGGPGKNIQYF.

The rearrangement uses TRBV7-9 and TRBJ2-7, with 9 positions matching TRBD1. The CDR3 spans 14 residues. Germline CDR1 reads SEHNR; CDR2 reads FQNEAQ (reference sequence). The CDR3 DNA sequence: TGTGTCAGCAGCTCACCGGGACAGGGCTACGAGCAGTACGTC. Encoded protein: CVSSSPGQGYEQYV.

The chain combines TRBV27 with TRBJ2-1; D remains unclear. With 2 bases removed from V and 6 bases from J, the gap between germline ends came to 11 bases. The CDR3 sequence is 14 residues long. Looked up from germline, CDR1 is MNHEY and CDR2 is SMNVEV (reference sequence). The CDR3 nucleotides read TGTGCCAGCAGTTTAGAACACCCGATCAATGAGCAGTTCTTC. It translates to CASSLEHPINEQFF.

The rearrangement uses TRBV10-3 and TRBJ2-1; D possibly corresponds to TRBD2 (6 bases). The V and J ends lost 6 bases and 6 bases respectively, with 9 bases between them. The CDR3 spans 12 residues. The germline V gene has CDR1 ENHRY and CDR2 SYGVKD. The chain's CDR3 is CAIRGLLNEQFF. CDR3 in DNA: TGTGCCATCAGGGGACTTCTCAATGAGCAGTTCTTC.

This clonotype was seen a few times. This chain links TRBV7-9 with TRBJ1-5; a possible D gene is TRBD1 (6 bases). The germline V gene encodes CDR1 SEHNR and CDR2 FQNEAQ (reference sequence). The CDR3 has 17 amino acids. V was clipped by 5 bases and J by 0 bases, with 17 bases between them. CDR3 nucleotides: TGTGCCAGCAGCGATGGGACACGACCATATAGCAATCAGCCCCAGCATTTT. Translation gives CASSDGTRPYSNQPQHF.

The genes are TRBV7-6 and TRBJ2-1, with D perhaps TRBD1 (6 bases). The germline CDR1 and CDR2 sequences are SGHVS and FNYEAQ. The ends were cut back, 8 bases at V and 2 bases at J, with 16 bases in the middle. The CDR3 extends over 15 amino acids. The DNA for the CDR3 is TGTGCCAGCCTCTGGGGGCTAGGGGCCTACAATGAGCAGTTCTTC. Residues: CASLWGLGAYNEQFF.